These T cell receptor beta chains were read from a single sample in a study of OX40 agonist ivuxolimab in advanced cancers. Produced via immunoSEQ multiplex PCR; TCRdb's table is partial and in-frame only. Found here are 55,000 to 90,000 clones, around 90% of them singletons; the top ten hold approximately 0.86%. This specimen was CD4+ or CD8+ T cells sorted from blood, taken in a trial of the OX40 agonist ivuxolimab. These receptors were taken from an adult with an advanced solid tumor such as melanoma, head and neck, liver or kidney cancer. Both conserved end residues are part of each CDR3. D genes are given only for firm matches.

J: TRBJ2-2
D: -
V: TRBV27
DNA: TGTGCCAGCAGTTCTGGGACAAATTCCCTCCCCGGGGAGCTGTTTTTT
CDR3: CASSSGTNSLPGELFF

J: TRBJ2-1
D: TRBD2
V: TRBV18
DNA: TGTGCCAGCTCACCAGGTGGACTAGCGGCGACCGGGCGGTCCTACAATGAGCAGTTCTTC
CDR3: CASSPGGLAATGRSYNEQFF

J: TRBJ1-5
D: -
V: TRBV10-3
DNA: TGTGCCATCAGTGACGGGACTCGCAATCAGCCCCAGCATTTT
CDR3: CAISDGTRNQPQHF

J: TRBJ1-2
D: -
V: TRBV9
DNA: TGTGCCAGCAGCGTAGGGGAGACAACAAACTATGGCTACACCTTC
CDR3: CASSVGETTNYGYTF

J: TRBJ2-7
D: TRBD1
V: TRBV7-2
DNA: TGTGCCAGCAGCTCAACGTGGACAGGCGCCTACGAGCAGTACTTC
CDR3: CASSSTWTGAYEQYF

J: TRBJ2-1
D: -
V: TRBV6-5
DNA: TGTGCCAGCAGTGAAAGGGTCTTTGAGCAGTTCTTC
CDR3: CASSERVFEQFF

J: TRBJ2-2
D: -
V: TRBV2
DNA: TGTGCCAGCAGTGAAGTCCAGCAGCTCAACACCGGGGAGCTGTTTTTT
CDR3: CASSEVQQLNTGELFF

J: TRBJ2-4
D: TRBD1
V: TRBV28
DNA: TGTGCCAGCAGTGGACAGGGTGAAGCCAAAAACATTCAGTACTTC
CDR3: CASSGQGEAKNIQYF

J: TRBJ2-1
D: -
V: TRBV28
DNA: TGTGCCAGCAGTTTAAGTCCCCCCCGAAGGGATGAGCAGTTCTTC
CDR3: CASSLSPPRRDEQFF

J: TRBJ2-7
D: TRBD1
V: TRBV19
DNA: TGTGCCAGTAGTCCCCGGACAGGGGGCTTTTACGAGCAGTACTTC
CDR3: CASSPRTGGFYEQYF